The following is a T cell receptor (beta chain) sequence with its context. Antigen: not known. This sample is drawn from a study of CD8 T cells in ankylosing spondylitis. Overall study results and limits: Within matched ankylosing spondylitis synovial fluid, disease-linked clones were reportedly significantly enriched. Several highly homologous variants made up a TCR beta motif, and this motif appeared characteristic of ankylosing spondylitis blood.

TCRdb passed the 5' RACE reads through MiXCR, listing each CDR3 protein once. The table has under 55,000 distinct CDR3 sequences, roughly 7.3% seen once. The CDR3 contains 16 residues. J was trimmed by 0 bases and V by 6 bases; bases with no gene match: 7. Source material: blood, either unsorted or a sorted T cell fraction (not recorded which). This chain uses TRBV12-3 or TRBV12-4 with TRBJ2-1; TRBD2 matches 8 bases. The source is a female donor with ankylosing spondylitis or in good health (not recorded which). The CDR3 here is CASSHIAGSSYNEQFF. The CDR3 nucleotides are TGTGCCAGCAGCCATATAGCGGGGAGCTCCTACAATGAGCAGTTCTTC.